The clone carrying this TCR beta chain has only a few counts. Its specificity is unknown. The sample belongs to a study of blood T cells in healthy people across ages. Study conclusions and caveats: Per-million-T-cell TCR beta diversity fell roughly linearly with age.

Then a second PCR, running about 6 to 11 cycles, was carried out with a sample-barcoded 5' primer and a J-beta primer mix. Each sample yielded at least 2.5 million CDR3-containing paired-end reads. Using its own MiXCR run on the 5' RACE reads, TCRdb lists one record per CDR3 protein. The sample contains 650,000 to 950,000 distinct CDR3 sequences, approximately 48% of which appear only once. The V end lost 6 bases, the J end lost 9 bases, and 9 bases lay between the germline ends. This CDR3 has 12 residues. The specimen was blood. The chain carries TRBV12-3 or TRBV12-4 and TRBJ1-6; a weak D match, TRBD1 (5 bases). The sequence was collected from a man aged 60 to 69 in good health. The CDR3 sequence is CASSFGGSPLHF. The CDR3 DNA reads TGTGCCAGCAGCTTCGGGGGTTCACCCCTCCACTTT.